The sequence of this T cell receptor (beta chain) was determined in a study of blood T cell repertoires in COVID-19. Background on the study: From T cells, B-cell-depleted T cells, or PBMCs came the material, which was cDNA or gDNA.

Per the original data handling: Reference gene primer amplification yielded estimated nucleated cell counts. Assay: immunoSEQ multiplex PCR; the TCRdb copy retains only in-frame clones and omits some. For V, J and clone size, that table is used; D and trimming come from the DNA. The sample has about 200,000 clones, roughly 90% seen once. V shed 5 bases, J shed 2 bases, and the junction held 7 bases outside the gene matches. Germline assignment: CDR1 SEHNR and CDR2 FQNEAQ (reference sequence). This CDR3 contains 17 residues. The sequence was obtained from a man in his fifties or sixties who had recovered from COVID-19. The sequenced material came from peripheral blood. V is TRBV7-9 and J is TRBJ2-2, with TRBD1 matching over 11 bases. The CDR3 nucleotides are TGTGCCAGCAGCGGGCGGACAGGGGGCCCTAACACCGGGGAGCTGTTTTTT. Amino acids: CASSGRTGGPNTGELFF.